Below are 9 T cell receptor beta chains sequenced from a single sample in a study of naive and memory T cell subsets. Two oligonucleotides, mixed equimolar, formed the beta constant-region primer covering TRBC1 and TRBC2. The ligated cDNA underwent four PCR rounds using SP2 and nested alpha and beta constant-region primers. In TCRdb, the UMI-ligation and nested PCR reads were re-called with MiXCR into one record per CDR3 protein. The table shows approximately 80,000 distinct CDR3 sequences, with over 9% occurring only once. The sequencing input was naive CD8+ T cells from blood. Receptor source: a human donor in good health.

The chain is built from TRBV15 and TRBJ2-1; unclear D gene. The CDR3 is 14 residues long. Germline-derived CDR1 and CDR2 are LNHNV and YYDKDF (reference sequence). Trimming took off 0 bases at V and 8 bases at J, with 11 bases between the two ends. The CDR3 here is CATSRDLSQDEQFF. CDR3 in DNA: TGTGCCACCAGCAGAGATCTGAGCCAGGATGAGCAGTTCTTC.

This clonotype was seen repeatedly, ten times or more. V usage is TRBV28 and J usage is TRBJ2-7; 8 nucleotides align to TRBD1. J lost 1 base, V lost 6 bases, and 8 bases had no gene match. Germline lookup yields CDR1 MDHEN and CDR2 SYDVKM. The CDR3 loop spans 15 amino acids. The CDR3 coding sequence is TGTGCCAGCAGGACTCACGACAGGGGATCCTACGAGCAGTACTTC. Translation: CASRTHDRGSYEQYF.

In this sample, this clonotype turned up many times. V and J are TRBV5-6 and TRBJ2-4, with D unresolved. This CDR3 region has 12 residues. Trimming took 1 base from V and 5 from J, leaving 4 bases between them. The germline V gene encodes CDR1 SGHDT and CDR2 YYEEEE. The CDR3 nucleotides are TGTGCCAGCAGCTTGTTAGAAAACATTCAGTACTTC. Amino acids: CASSLLENIQYF.

This clonotype was seen ten or more times. This chain joins TRBV20-1 and TRBJ1-1; 9 positions agree with TRBD1. The J segment lost 3 bases and the V segment lost 2 bases, leaving 7 bases of the junction unmatched. The germline V gene encodes CDR1 DFQATT and CDR2 SNEGSKA (reference sequence). The CDR3 runs 15 residues. In DNA form, the CDR3 reads TGCAGTGCTAGAACCTCACAGGGGGCCTACACTGAAGCTTTCTTT. Translated, it gives CSARTSQGAYTEAFF.

This clonotype was detected many times. The rearrangement joins TRBV21-1 to TRBJ1-1; TRBD1, the table's D call, lacks a check against the DNA. TRBV21-1 is reported as a pseudogene. This CDR3 has 18 residues. CDR3 region: CASSKGVTKTAMNTEAFF. CDR3 DNA: TGTGCCAGCAGCAAAGGGGTAACCAAGACAGCGATGAACACTGAAGCTTTCTTT.

This clonotype showed up many times. The chain recombines TRBV24-1 with TRBJ2-1; D is perhaps TRBD2 (5 bases). The germline V gene has CDR1 KGHDR and CDR2 SFDVKD. V gave up 1 base and J gave up 10 bases, with 7 bases separating them. The CDR3 length is 12 residues. For the CDR3, the DNA is TGTGCCACCAGTGATTTTCCGGGGGAGCAGTTCTTC. Its protein is CATSDFPGEQFF.

This clonotype appeared a few times. This chain joins TRBV15 and TRBJ2-7; D perhaps matches TRBD1 (6 bases). This CDR3 has 13 residues. Trimming cost V 1 base and J 3 bases, with 7 bases left between them. Germline V lookup: CDR1 LNHNV, CDR2 YYDKDF (reference sequence). DNA for the CDR3: TGTGCCACCAGCAGAGCCAGGGGCTACGAGCAGTACTTC. It encodes CATSRARGYEQYF.

This clonotype was seen a handful of times. The genes are TRBV12-3 or TRBV12-4 and TRBJ2-5; D not resolved. Trimming took 3 bases from V and 3 from J, leaving 11 bases between them. The CDR3 totals 14 residues. The CDR3 DNA follows: TGTGCCAGCAGTTTCAGTAGTGGAGAAGAGACCCAGTACTTC. Translating gives CASSFSSGEETQYF.

The rearrangement joins TRBV7-9 to TRBJ2-2, with 15 nucleotides matching TRBD2. Losses at the gene ends were 4 bases for V and 6 bases for J; bases not matched to a gene: 9. Germline CDR1 is SEHNR and CDR2 is FQNEAQ (reference sequence). This CDR3 has 18 amino acids. The CDR3 bases are TGTGCCAGCAGCTCCACAACCCGGACTAGCGGGAGGGCCGGGGAGCTGTTTTTT. The encoded protein is CASSSTTRTSGRAGELFF. The entire variable domain, with the rest obtained from reference TRBV7-9 and TRBJ2-2, is as follows: DTGVSQNPRHKITKRGQNVTFRCDPISEHNRLYWYRQTLGQGPEFLTYFQNEAQLEKSRLLSDRFSAERPKGSFSTLEIQRTEQGDSAMYLCASSSTTRTSGRAGELFFGEGSRLTVL.